These 30 T cell receptor beta chains were sequenced from one sample in a study of blood T cell repertoires in COVID-19. Here immunoSEQ multiplex PCR was the method, and the copy in TCRdb shows in-frame clones only, minus some. This sample yields about 250,000 clones, of which roughly 82% are seen a single time; approximately 6% belongs to the top ten. Sequencing input: peripheral blood. The source is a woman aged 80 or over with COVID-19, enrolled during active disease.

The DNA for the CDR3 is TGTGCCAGCAGCTTTAGAGGACAGGGCCTTAGATCACCCCTCCACTTT. This sequence encodes CASSFRGQGLRSPLHF. V usage is TRBV7-9 and J usage is TRBJ1-6; 8 positions match TRBD1. Germline trimming cut 3 bases from V and 10 bases from J; bases unmatched to any gene: 11. From germline, CDR1 is SEHNR and CDR2 FQNEAQ (reference sequence). This CDR3 is built from 16 residues.

This clone was found a few times. V is TRBV7-2 and J is TRBJ2-5; D call uncertain. Trimming removed 1 base from V and 4 bases from J, with 7 bases in between. CDR1 is SGHTA, CDR2 FQGNSA, per germline. The CDR3 has 13 residues. The CDR3 DNA sequence: TGTGCCAGCAGCTTAGACGTCAGAGAGACCCAGTACTTC. It encodes CASSLDVRETQYF.

The V and J genes are TRBV6-5 and TRBJ1-1; the D gene is possibly TRBD1 (6 bases). Germline V gene lookup returns CDR1 MNHEY and CDR2 SVGAGI. V lost 7 bases and J lost 0, with 15 bases in between. This CDR3 is built from 15 residues. CDR3 amino acids: CASTPVGTLNTEAFF. Here the CDR3 DNA reads TGTGCCAGCACCCCGGTCGGGACATTGAACACTGAAGCTTTCTTT.

This clone was observed once. The CDR3 sequence is CASSSNDRAEAFF. The DNA of the CDR3 is TGTGCCAGCAGTTCCAACGACAGGGCTGAAGCTTTCTTT. This sequence joins TRBV12-3 or TRBV12-4 and TRBJ1-1; 7 positions match TRBD1. V lost 4 bases to trimming and J lost 6 bases; unmatched junction nucleotides: 5. The CDR3 covers 13 residues.

The chain employs TRBV6-2 or TRBV6-3 and TRBJ1-2; D ambiguous. The CDR3 extends over 13 amino acids. V lost 2 bases, J lost 5 bases, and 9 bases lay in between. The germline CDR1 and CDR2 sequences are MNHEY and SVGEGT. CDR3 protein: CASSYLAGYGYTF. The CDR3 DNA follows: TGTGCCAGCAGTTACCTCGCCGGGTATGGCTACACCTTC.

The chain links TRBV30 to TRBJ1-4, with 8 bases that match TRBD1. The CDR3 contains 14 residues. V lost 1 base, J lost 8 bases, and 6 bases stayed unmatched. The germline V gene encodes CDR1 GTSNPN and CDR2 SVGIG (reference sequence). This CDR3 reads CAWSAVWDREKLFF. CDR3 sequence (DNA): TGTGCCTGGAGTGCGGTCTGGGACAGGGAAAAACTGTTTTTT.

CDR3 loop: CASSQSLAGYNEQFF. DNA of the CDR3: TGTGCCAGCAGCCAGAGCCTAGCGGGTTACAATGAGCAGTTCTTC. The chain joins TRBV3-1 (or the pseudogene TRBV3-2) to TRBJ2-1; 8 nucleotides match TRBD2. Unmatched junction bases numbered 5, after V lost 3 bases and J lost 4 bases. Germline CDR1 reads LGHDT; CDR2 reads YNNKEL (reference sequence). CDR3 length: 15 residues.

The chain has TRBV4-1 and TRBJ1-1, with D unresolved. The CDR3 is made up of 13 amino acids. The V gene lost 4 bases and the J gene lost 10 bases, with 16 bases spanning the gap. Germline loops: CDR1 MGHRA, CDR2 YSYEKL. CDR3 sequence (DNA): TGCGCCAGCAGCCGTAACGCGGGTATGGGAGCTTTCTTT. It codes for CASSRNAGMGAFF.

This clone was observed many times. The CDR3 loop reads CASSWGTSGGRSYEQYF. The CDR3 region has the DNA TGCGCCAGCAGCTGGGGGACTAGCGGGGGCCGCTCCTACGAGCAGTACTTC. V gene TRBV5-1 combines with J gene TRBJ2-7, with TRBD2 identical over 14 bases. The germline V gene has CDR1 SGHRS and CDR2 YFSETQ. The trim removed 3 bases at V and 0 bases at J, leaving 5 bases unmatched. The CDR3 runs to 17 residues.

The V call is TRBV4-1, the J call TRBJ2-1; the match to TRBD1 covers 10 bases. CDR1 and CDR2 (germline): MGHRA, YSYEKL. V trimming: 5 bases; J trimming: 7 bases; junction bases outside the gene matches: 14. This CDR3 contains 17 residues. As DNA, the CDR3 is TGCGCCAGCAGCAATTCGCCGGGACAGGGGTTTGGTAATGAGCAGTTCTTC. This encodes CASSNSPGQGFGNEQFF.

This chain links TRBV6-4 with TRBJ2-1; 11 bases are a match to TRBD2. Looked up from germline, CDR1 is MRHNA and CDR2 is SNTAGT. The CDR3 loop spans 15 amino acids. V shed 6 bases, J shed 5 bases, and the junction held 6 bases outside the gene matches. Written as DNA, the CDR3 is TGTGCCAGCAGATTAGCGGGGGGGGCGAACAATGAGCAGTTCTTC. This gives the protein CASRLAGGANNEQFF.

This rearrangement joins TRBV28 to TRBJ1-2, with 11 bases that match TRBD1. Trimming at V came to 3 bases and at J to 8 bases, leaving 8 bases not matched to a gene. Germline V gene sequence: CDR1 MDHEN, CDR2 SYDVKM. The CDR3 contains 15 residues. The CDR3 DNA reads as TGTGCCAGCAGTTTTGGCGGACAGGGGGCGCACGGCTACACCTTC. The encoded protein is CASSFGGQGAHGYTF.

This clone was counted between two and nine times. The chain has TRBV5-8 and TRBJ1-1; the match to TRBD1 covers 7 bases. V gave up 5 bases and J gave up 8 bases; unmatched junction bases: 3. Germline V gives CDR1 SGHTS, CDR2 YDEGEE. The CDR3 contains 11 residues. The CDR3 DNA is TGTGCCAGCAGTAACAGGGGAGAAGCTTTCTTT. Protein: CASSNRGEAFF.

The gene calls are TRBV19 and TRBJ2-3; D is unresolved. The V end was cut by 5 bases, the J end by 0 bases, with 6 bases between. The CDR3 totals 13 residues. Germline V gene lookup returns CDR1 LNHDA and CDR2 SQIVND (reference sequence). Here the CDR3 reads CASSDSSTDTQYF. DNA for the CDR3: TGTGCCAGTAGTGACTCGAGCACAGATACGCAGTATTTT.

This rearrangement joins TRBV2 to TRBJ2-2; maybe TRBD1 (6 bases). Per the germline V gene, CDR1 is SNHLY and CDR2 is FYNNEI. The CDR3 has 13 amino acids. V was shortened by 8 bases and J by 5 bases, with 12 bases between the two germline ends. The CDR3 nucleotides read TGTGCCAGCTCCAAAGGGGGTACCGGGGAGCTGTTTTTT. Translation: CASSKGGTGELFF.

V gene TRBV28 combines with J gene TRBJ1-2; the match to TRBD1 covers 8 bases. The CDR3 sequence is 13 residues long. Germline V gene data show CDR1 as MDHEN and CDR2 as SYDVKM. After removal of 3 bases from V and 8 bases from J, the junction contained 5 bases not matched to a gene. The CDR3 loop reads CASSLQGASGYTF. For the CDR3, the DNA is TGTGCCAGCAGTTTGCAGGGGGCGAGCGGCTACACCTTC.

The chain joins TRBV5-1 to TRBJ1-3; D not certain. The ends were cut back, 8 bases at V and 0 bases at J, with 9 bases in the middle. The germline V gene has CDR1 SGHRS and CDR2 YFSETQ. The CDR3 is 13 amino acids. CDR3 DNA: TGCGCCAGTCAGGTCTTCTCTGGAAACACCATATATTTT. Protein: CASQVFSGNTIYF. Filled out from reference TRBV5-1 and TRBJ1-3, the complete variable domain reads KAGVTQTPRYLIKTRGQQVTLSCSPISGHRSVSWYQQTPGQGLQFLFEYFSETQRNKGNFPGRFSGRQFSNSRSEMNVSTLELGDSALYLCASQVFSGNTIYFGEGSWLTVV.

The DNA for the CDR3 is TGTGCCAGCGGGGCTAGCGGGTTTGAGACCCAGTACTTC. The encoded protein is CASGASGFETQYF. The chain uses TRBV9 and TRBJ2-5; 8 positions agree with TRBD2. This CDR3 contains 13 residues. Germline V gives CDR1 SGDLS, CDR2 YYNGEE. The trim removed 7 bases at V and 5 bases at J, leaving 7 bases unmatched. The full variable domain, completed using reference TRBV9 and TRBJ2-5, is DSGVTQTPKHLITATGQRVTLRCSPRSGDLSVYWYQQSLDQGLQFLIQYYNGEERAKGNILERFSAQQFPDLHSELNLSSLELGDSALYFCASGASGFETQYFGPGTRLLVL.

The V gene is TRBV5-1, the J gene TRBJ1-4, with 11 nucleotides matching TRBD1. The CDR3 is made up of 16 amino acids. Germline V gene sequence: CDR1 SGHRS, CDR2 YFSETQ. V was pared by 0 bases and J by 6 bases, with 4 bases of the junction left unmatched. Written as DNA, the CDR3 is TGCGCCAGCAGCTTGGAAGGGGACAGGGGGTATGAAAAACTGTTTTTT. Translating it yields CASSLEGDRGYEKLFF.

The chain couples TRBV5-1 to TRBJ2-3; 10 bases map to TRBD1. The CDR3 contains 16 residues. Germline lookup yields CDR1 SGHRS and CDR2 YFSETQ. V dropped 7 bases and J dropped 0; count of bases not matched to a gene: 8. This chain's CDR3 is CASAKGTGVSTDTQYF. The CDR3 coding sequence is TGCGCCAGCGCCAAGGGGACAGGGGTCAGCACAGATACGCAGTATTTT.

The rearrangement joins TRBV19 to TRBJ1-1; 7 positions agree with TRBD1. This CDR3 region has 15 residues. Germline V lookup: CDR1 LNHDA, CDR2 SQIVND (reference sequence). V was pared by 1 base and J by 7 bases, with 9 bases of the junction left unmatched. CDR3 in DNA: TGTGCCAGTAGTATAGGACAGGGCTACTACGATGAAGCTTTCTTT. This codes for CASSIGQGYYDEAFF.

Regarding this clone: Other DNA sequences in the same sample also yield this CDR3. V usage is TRBV27 and J usage is TRBJ1-2; 10 bases are shared with TRBD1. Germline values: CDR1 MNHEY, CDR2 SMNVEV (reference sequence). The CDR3 sequence is 15 residues long. J was trimmed by 2 bases and V by 4 bases; bases with no gene match: 4. As DNA, the CDR3 is TGTGCCAGCAGTTCTCCGGGACAGGGGAACTATGGCTACACCTTC. Amino acid sequence: CASSSPGQGNYGYTF.

The genes are TRBV28 and TRBJ1-2; TRBD1 aligns across 7 bases. The CDR3 consists of 13 residues. Germline CDR1 and CDR2: MDHEN and SYDVKM. V trimming: 3 bases; J trimming: 8 bases; junction bases outside the gene matches: 6. The chain's CDR3 is CASSLDRLAGYTF. The CDR3 DNA reads as TGTGCCAGCAGTTTGGACAGGTTAGCGGGCTACACCTTC.

The chain combines TRBV18 with TRBJ1-5; D gene ambiguous. Trimming removed 2 bases at V and 5 bases at J, with 7 bases between. Germline values: CDR1 KGHSH, CDR2 LQKENI. The CDR3 is 13 residues long. CDR3 nucleotide sequence: TGTGCCAGCTCACCAGCCCCGGATCAGCCCCAGCATTTT. Amino acid sequence: CASSPAPDQPQHF.

The chain employs TRBV4-2 and TRBJ1-2; TRBD1 aligns across 7 bases. Trimming cost V 0 bases and J 3 bases; bases outside gene matches: 7. CDR3 size: 16 residues. Germline CDR1 reads LGHNA; CDR2 reads YNFKEQ. CDR3: CASSQDPRQGHYGYTF. The CDR3 coding sequence is TGTGCCAGCAGCCAAGATCCCAGACAGGGTCACTATGGCTACACCTTC.

The chain uses TRBV15 and TRBJ1-4; D is possibly TRBD1 (5 bases). The germline V and J ends were trimmed by 0 bases and 11 bases, with 16 bases remaining between them. The CDR3 runs to 15 residues. Germline V gives CDR1 LNHNV, CDR2 YYDKDF (reference sequence). CDR3 nucleotide sequence: TGTGCCACCAGCAGAGAAGGGGCCTTTGGAGGGAAACTGTTTTTT. Translating gives CATSREGAFGGKLFF.

This chain connects TRBV7-3 to TRBJ1-2; 7 nucleotides match TRBD1. This CDR3 spans 13 amino acids. Germline-derived CDR1 and CDR2 are SGHTA and FQGTGA. The trim removed 4 bases at V and 7 bases at J, leaving 6 bases unmatched. This CDR3 is CASSSQGGSGYTF. Written as DNA, the CDR3 is TGTGCCAGCAGCTCCCAGGGGGGTAGTGGCTACACCTTC.

In its sample, this clone was seen once. This chain joins TRBV7-9 and TRBJ1-1; the D is unclear. V lost 5 bases and J 1 base, leaving 11 bases between the germline ends. The germline V gene has CDR1 SEHNR and CDR2 FQNEAQ (reference sequence). The CDR3 contains 14 residues. CDR3 sequence (DNA): TGTGCCAGCAGCCTCCATGGGCCGAACACTGAAGCTTTCTTT. The encoded protein is CASSLHGPNTEAFF. Combining the CDR3 with reference TRBV7-9 and TRBJ1-1 gives the whole variable domain DTGVSQNPRHKITKRGQNVTFRCDPISEHNRLYWYRQTLGQGPEFLTYFQNEAQLEKSRLLSDRFSAERPKGSFSTLEIQRTEQGDSAMYLCASSLHGPNTEAFFGQGTRLTVV.

Turning to this clone: Other DNA sequences in this sample translate to the same CDR3. This chain uses TRBV7-2 with TRBJ2-2; D is unclear. V dropped 1 base and J dropped 2 bases, with 5 bases sitting between them. CDR1 is SGHTA and CDR2 is FQGNSA in the germline V gene. CDR3 length equals 14 residues. This CDR3 reads CASSLVVNTGELFF. The CDR3 region has the DNA TGTGCCAGCAGCTTAGTTGTAAACACCGGGGAGCTGTTTTTT. Using reference TRBV7-2 and TRBJ2-2 for the parts outside the CDR3, the full variable domain is GAGVSQSPSNKVTEKGKDVELRCDPISGHTALYWYRQSLGQGLEFLIYFQGNSAPDKSGLPSDRFSAERTGGSVSTLTIQRTQQEDSAVYLCASSLVVNTGELFFGEGSRLTVL.

This rearrangement joins TRBV19 to TRBJ2-5; TRBD2 matches 8 bases. J lost 1 base, V lost 2 bases, and 9 bases had no gene match. The CDR3 length is 17 residues. The germline gives CDR1 LNHDA, CDR2 SQIVND (reference sequence). In DNA, the CDR3 is TGTGCCAGTAGTATATATTGGAGCGGGGGCCTCCAAGAGACCCAGTACTTC. It translates to CASSIYWSGGLQETQYF.